These 27 T cell receptor beta chains originate from one sample sequenced in a study of Ad26.COV2.S vaccination and SARS-CoV-2 variants. TCRdb's table, derived via immunoSEQ multiplex PCR, lists solely in-frame clones and lacks some. This table holds about 350,000 clones, around 89% found once. Treatment of the sample: approximately 18 received Ad26.COV2.S at low or high dose, single or two shots; five or six received placebo; per-sample allocation not given. Day 63 following the first vaccine or placebo injection was when the samples were taken. The specimen comprised peripheral blood, sampled in a trial of Ad26.COV2.S vaccine versus placebo. All receptors come from a person between 18 and 59 years old who received the Ad26.COV2.S COVID-19 vaccine or a placebo.

This clone came up a few times. The CDR3 loop is CASSFEHTGGITGNTIYF. CDR3 coding DNA: TGTGCCAGCAGCTTTGAACATACAGGGGGCATTACTGGAAACACCATATATTTT. The J gene is TRBJ1-3, the V gene TRBV7-9; 9 bases fit TRBD1. There are 18 residues in the CDR3. Germline V gene data show CDR1 as SEHNR and CDR2 as FQNEAQ (reference sequence). V was clipped by 3 bases and J by 2 bases; unmatched bases: 11.

The J gene is TRBJ2-7, the V gene TRBV6-6; D gene unclear. The CDR3 is made up of 14 amino acids. Per the germline V gene, CDR1 is MNHNY and CDR2 is SVGAGI (reference sequence). V was pared by 0 bases and J by 2 bases, with 8 bases between. This CDR3 is CASSYSFGAYEQYF. CDR3 in DNA: TGTGCCAGCAGTTACTCCTTTGGGGCCTACGAGCAGTACTTC.

V usage is TRBV19 and J usage is TRBJ2-1; TRBD1 matches at 9 bases. The germline CDR1 and CDR2 sequences are LNHDA and SQIVND (reference sequence). CDR3 length: 17 amino acids. The V segment lost 4 bases and the J segment 2 bases; nucleotides outside the gene matches: 9. The CDR3 nucleotides read TGTGCCAGTAGTAAAGACTTCGGGACAGGGACCTACAATGAGCAGTTCTTC. Its translation: CASSKDFGTGTYNEQFF.

This clone was observed once. The chain employs TRBV4-1 and TRBJ2-1, with 9 bases lining up with TRBD2. V trimming: 3 bases; J trimming: 3 bases; junction bases outside the gene matches: 6. CDR1 MGHRA and CDR2 YSYEKL come from the germline V gene. The CDR3 has 16 amino acids. As DNA, the CDR3 is TGCGCCAGCAGCCACCGTGGGACTAGCTTCTACAATGAGCAGTTCTTC. It specifies CASSHRGTSFYNEQFF.

This sequence joins TRBV19 and TRBJ1-2; D is unresolved. Germline CDR1 LNHDA, CDR2 SQIVND (reference sequence). The length of the CDR3 is 12 residues. The V gene lost 3 bases and the J gene lost 5 bases, with 7 bases spanning the gap. Here the CDR3 DNA reads TGTGCCAGTAGTATGGAACGGTATGGCTACACCTTC. Residues: CASSMERYGYTF.

This chain connects TRBV5-6 to TRBJ2-5; D remains ambiguous. This CDR3 comprises 15 residues. Trimming took off 2 bases at V and 1 base at J, with 12 bases between the two ends. Germline CDR1 and CDR2: SGHDT and YYEEEE. This chain's CDR3 is CASSLMDGLQETQYF. The CDR3 DNA follows: TGTGCCAGCAGCTTAATGGATGGGCTCCAAGAGACCCAGTACTTC.

V is TRBV7-2 and J is TRBJ2-5; D not certain. The length of the CDR3 is 15 residues. With 0 bases removed from V and 2 bases from J, the gap between germline ends came to 10 bases. The germline gives CDR1 SGHTA, CDR2 FQGNSA. The CDR3 sequence is CASSLARGRQETQYF. As DNA, the CDR3 is TGTGCCAGCAGCTTAGCGCGAGGTAGACAAGAGACCCAGTACTTC.

The chain uses TRBV18 and TRBJ1-2; TRBD1 aligns across 7 bases. The V segment lost 3 bases and the J segment 2 bases; nucleotides outside the gene matches: 6. CDR3 size: 15 residues. The germline CDR1 and CDR2 sequences are KGHSH and LQKENI. The CDR3 region is CASSPRDRLNYGYTF. The CDR3 region has the DNA TGTGCCAGCTCACCCCGGGACAGACTAAACTATGGCTACACCTTC.

In this sample, this clone turned up a few times. This same CDR3 is encoded by further DNA sequences in the sample. Written as DNA, the CDR3 is TGTGCCAGCAGCTTAGATAATTCACCCCTCCACTTT. Amino acid sequence: CASSLDNSPLHF. This chain uses TRBV7-9 with TRBJ1-6; D gene uncertain. This CDR3 region has 12 residues. Trimming cost V 1 base and J 5 bases, with 0 bases left between them. Germline CDR1 SEHNR, CDR2 FQNEAQ (reference sequence). Full variable domain (remainder filled in from reference TRBV7-9 and TRBJ1-6): DTGVSQNPRHKITKRGQNVTFRCDPISEHNRLYWYRQTLGQGPEFLTYFQNEAQLEKSRLLSDRFSAERPKGSFSTLEIQRTEQGDSAMYLCASSLDNSPLHFGNGTRLTVT.

This rearrangement joins TRBV28 to TRBJ2-7; 14 positions match TRBD2. This CDR3 is 17 amino acids long. Trimming took 5 bases from V and 9 from J; bases not matched to a gene: 15. The germline V gene encodes CDR1 MDHEN and CDR2 SYDVKM. CDR3 region: CASSRLPGLAGEGGQYF. CDR3 nucleotides: TGTGCCAGCAGTCGCCTCCCGGGACTAGCGGGAGAAGGGGGGCAGTACTTC.

This clone was observed a single time. This chain links TRBV19 with TRBJ2-5; D may be TRBD1 or TRBD2 (5 bases each). CDR3 size: 14 residues. V was clipped by 6 bases and J by 2 bases, with 13 bases between them. Looked up from germline, CDR1 is LNHDA and CDR2 is SQIVND (reference sequence). CDR3 in amino acids: CASSNRGDQETQYF. The DNA of the CDR3 is TGTGCCAGTAGCAATCGAGGGGATCAAGAGACCCAGTACTTC. Using reference TRBV19 and TRBJ2-5 for the parts outside the CDR3, the full variable domain is DGGITQSPKYLFRKEGQNVTLSCEQNLNHDAMYWYRQDPGQGLRLIYYSQIVNDFQKGDIAEGYSVSREKKESFPLTVTSAQKNPTAFYLCASSNRGDQETQYFGPGTRLLVL.

The chain's CDR3 is CASREQVSPLHF. CDR3 in DNA: TGTGCCAGCAGGGAACAAGTTTCACCCCTCCACTTT. The rearrangement uses TRBV12-3 or TRBV12-4 and TRBJ1-6, with D hard to call. The CDR3 has 12 amino acids. Trimming pared 6 bases from V and 9 bases from J, leaving 9 bases between.

The rearrangement joins TRBV28 to TRBJ2-7; 11 positions agree with TRBD2. The germline V gene encodes CDR1 MDHEN and CDR2 SYDVKM. V trimming: 3 bases; J trimming: 2 bases; junction bases outside the gene matches: 6. This CDR3 is 16 amino acids long. CDR3 region: CASSFGGLAVAYEQYF. Here the CDR3 DNA reads TGTGCCAGCAGTTTCGGGGGACTAGCGGTTGCCTACGAGCAGTACTTC.

The V and J genes are TRBV7-8 and TRBJ2-3, with 7 bases matching TRBD2. V was clipped by 1 base and J by 0 bases; unmatched bases: 4. Per germline, CDR1 SGHVS and CDR2 FQNEAQ. There are 16 residues in the CDR3. The DNA of the CDR3 is TGTGCCAGCAGCTTAGAGGCGGGAGCTAGCACAGATACGCAGTATTTT. Translating it yields CASSLEAGASTDTQYF.

This clone was picked up one time. The V call is TRBV25-1, the J call TRBJ1-1; 9 bases map to TRBD1. Germline V gene data show CDR1 as MGHDK and CDR2 as SYGVNS. CDR3 size: 14 residues. V gave up 3 bases and J gave up 11 bases; unmatched junction bases: 10. This chain's CDR3 is CASSDVGGQGRAFF. The CDR3 DNA follows: TGTGCCAGCAGTGATGTTGGCGGACAGGGGCGTGCTTTCTTT.

V and J are TRBV5-1 and TRBJ1-4; D might be TRBD1 (6 bases). The CDR3 consists of 16 residues. The germline V gene has CDR1 SGHRS and CDR2 YFSETQ. V lost 4 bases and J lost 8, with 21 bases in between. CDR3 protein: CASSPRLDSLPEKLFF. For the CDR3, the DNA is TGCGCCAGCAGCCCTAGACTGGACAGCCTCCCCGAAAAACTGTTTTTT.

The V and J genes are TRBV29-1 and TRBJ2-5, with 9 nucleotides matching TRBD2. The germline V gene has CDR1 SQVTM and CDR2 ANQGSEA. The length of the CDR3 is 17 residues. V was clipped by 1 base and J by 2 bases; unmatched bases: 11. The CDR3 here is CSVEGRGSGGRQETQYF. The DNA for the CDR3 is TGCAGCGTTGAAGGGAGAGGAAGCGGGGGGCGGCAAGAGACCCAGTACTTC.

This rearrangement joins TRBV7-9 to TRBJ2-6; D gene unclear. Germline CDR1 and CDR2: SEHNR and FQNEAQ (reference sequence). The CDR3 is 13 residues long. V was cut by 5 bases and J by 2 bases, with 4 bases left in between. This CDR3 is CASSTPGANVLTF. In nucleotides, the CDR3 is TGTGCCAGCAGCACACCTGGGGCCAACGTCCTGACTTTC.

V and J are TRBV6-5 and TRBJ2-1; 7 positions match TRBD1. CDR1 MNHEY and CDR2 SVGAGI come from the germline V gene. V dropped 7 bases and J dropped 4; count of bases not matched to a gene: 4. The length of the CDR3 is 13 residues. CDR3: CASTPGQYNEQFF. The CDR3 bases are TGTGCCAGCACCCCGGGACAGTACAATGAGCAGTTCTTC.

The chain combines TRBV25-1 with TRBJ2-5; D gene unclear. The CDR3 totals 14 residues. Germline values: CDR1 MGHDK, CDR2 SYGVNS. Trimming took off 1 base at V and 5 bases at J, with 11 bases between the two ends. CDR3 nucleotide sequence: TGTGCCAGCAGTGAATTTTCAGGAGAGGAGACCCAGTACTTC. Translating gives CASSEFSGEETQYF.

J is TRBJ1-6 and V is TRBV27, with D maybe TRBD1 (5 bases). In germline, CDR1 is MNHEY, CDR2 SMNVEV (reference sequence). The V end was cut by 2 bases, the J end by 5 bases, with 10 bases between. The CDR3 extends over 15 amino acids. The CDR3 DNA sequence: TGTGCCAGCAGTTTACTGGTAGGGGATAATTCACCCCTCCACTTT. Amino acids: CASSLLVGDNSPLHF.

CDR3: CASSLIEAGGDEQYF. As DNA, the CDR3 is TGCGCCAGCAGCTTGATAGAGGCAGGGGGCGACGAGCAGTACTTC. The chain employs TRBV5-1 and TRBJ2-7; 8 nucleotides match TRBD1. V was pared by 1 base and J by 5 bases, with 8 bases of the junction left unmatched. This CDR3 has 15 amino acids. The germline V gene has CDR1 SGHRS and CDR2 YFSETQ.

This sequence joins TRBV7-2 and TRBJ2-1; the D is unclear. Deletions cut 2 bases from V and 4 bases from J, with 9 bases between. The CDR3 covers 14 residues. Germline CDR1 is SGHTA and CDR2 is FQGNSA. The CDR3 DNA sequence: TGTGCCAGCAGCTTACGCTCAGTATACAATGAGCAGTTCTTC. It encodes CASSLRSVYNEQFF.

The gene calls are TRBV6-1 and TRBJ2-1; D call uncertain. This CDR3 region has 14 residues. Between the trimmed V and J ends, which lost 2 bases and 6 bases, there was a span of 11 bases. Germline V lookup: CDR1 MNHNS, CDR2 SASEGT. In DNA form, the CDR3 reads TGTGCCAGCAGTGAATTGATGGATACCAATGAGCAGTTCTTC. Protein: CASSELMDTNEQFF.

Comment on this clone: This CDR3 is also generated by other DNA sequences in the sample. J is TRBJ1-2 and V is TRBV28, with D possibly matching TRBD1 (5 bases). V lost 3 bases to trimming and J lost 4 bases, with 9 bases between them. This CDR3 comprises 13 residues. Per the germline V gene, CDR1 is MDHEN and CDR2 is SYDVKM. The CDR3: CASSLRGPYGYTF. Here the CDR3 DNA reads TGTGCCAGCAGTTTGAGGGGACCCTATGGCTACACCTTC.

The gene calls are TRBV20-1 and TRBJ1-2; TRBD1 matches at 8 bases. Per germline, CDR1 DFQATT and CDR2 SNEGSKA (reference sequence). The J segment lost 4 bases and the V segment lost 3 bases, leaving 13 bases of the junction unmatched. This CDR3 spans 16 amino acids. In DNA, the CDR3 is TGCAGTGCTAGTTTACAAGGACAGGGTATTTCCTATGGCTACACCTTC. Translated: CSASLQGQGISYGYTF.

J is TRBJ2-4 and V is TRBV7-9, with a possible D match to TRBD1 (6 bases). The V end lost 2 bases, the J end lost 4 bases, and 6 bases lay between the germline ends. Germline loops: CDR1 SEHNR, CDR2 FQNEAQ (reference sequence). The CDR3 is 13 residues long. The CDR3 spells CASSLTGKNIQYF. The CDR3 DNA is TGTGCCAGCAGCTTAACAGGGAAAAACATTCAGTACTTC. Complete variable domain (other parts from reference TRBV7-9 and TRBJ2-4): DTGVSQNPRHKITKRGQNVTFRCDPISEHNRLYWYRQTLGQGPEFLTYFQNEAQLEKSRLLSDRFSAERPKGSFSTLEIQRTEQGDSAMYLCASSLTGKNIQYFGAGTRLSVL.